The 14 T cell receptor beta chains below come from one sample, sequenced in a study of shared clonotypes between healthy human individuals. The naive CD8 population came from CD45RO-negative cells selected for CCR7, without terminally differentiated effector memory CD45RA+ cells. Assay: immunoSEQ multiplex PCR; the TCRdb copy retains only in-frame clones and omits some. The table records about 700,000 clones, under 95% of them present only once. The sample was naive CD8+ T cells sorted from blood. All receptors derive from a man aged 25 to 45 in good health.

This clone was seen a single time. This rearrangement joins TRBV29-1 to TRBJ1-2, with D uncertain. This CDR3 has 11 amino acids. Germline CDR1 reads SQVTM; CDR2 reads ANQGSEA. Trimming left V 3 bases short and J 7 bases short, with 9 bases between. The DNA for the CDR3 is TGCAGCGTTGAGTGGCGCATTGGCTACACCTTC. Its protein product is CSVEWRIGYTF.

In this sample, this clone turned up once. A junction boundary mismatches the germline segment, possibly from a read error. This chain uses TRBV5-6 with TRBJ1-4; 9 bases fit TRBD1. This CDR3 spans 12 amino acids. Germline lookup yields CDR1 SGHDT and CDR2 YYEEEE. The CDR3 is CASSSGGQGKIF. The DNA of the CDR3 is TGTGCCAGCAGCTCCGGGGGACAGGGAAAAATTTTT.

The rearrangement joins TRBV30 to TRBJ2-7; TRBD1 matches at 8 bases. The length of the CDR3 is 16 residues. Germline V CDR1 and CDR2: GTSNPN, SVGIG (reference sequence). With V trimmed by 3 bases and J by 5 bases, 15 bases remained unmatched. CDR3: CAWSLRQGIGGNEQYF. DNA for the CDR3: TGTGCCTGGAGCCTTAGACAGGGGATCGGGGGTAACGAGCAGTACTTC.

This clone appeared a single time. CDR3 DNA: TGTGCCAGCAGCCTAGGGACTAGCGGGAGTTTGGGGGAGCTGTTTTTT. Its protein is CASSLGTSGSLGELFF. The chain is built from TRBV7-8 and TRBJ2-2; TRBD2 aligns across 14 bases. Losses at the gene ends were 5 bases for V and 8 bases for J; bases not matched to a gene: 7. Looked up from germline, CDR1 is SGHVS and CDR2 is FQNEAQ. The CDR3 runs 16 residues.

The chain recombines TRBV27 with TRBJ2-5, with TRBD2 matching 13 bases. The CDR3 covers 17 residues. V was pared by 2 bases and J by 5 bases, with 8 bases of the junction left unmatched. Germline V gives CDR1 MNHEY, CDR2 SMNVEV (reference sequence). The CDR3 spells CASSLNSPTSGRETQYF. The DNA of the CDR3 is TGTGCCAGCAGTTTAAACAGTCCGACTAGCGGGAGGGAGACCCAGTACTTC.

This clone was seen more than once but under ten times. The rearrangement joins TRBV5-6 to TRBJ1-5, with TRBD1 as a possible D gene (6 bases). The V gene's germline CDR1 is SGHDT and CDR2 YYEEEE. V was clipped by 4 bases and J by 6 bases, with 11 bases between them. This CDR3 comprises 13 residues. The CDR3 DNA reads TGTGCCAGCAGCCCGGGGGGGCGTCAGCCCCAGCATTTT. As protein: CASSPGGRQPQHF.

This sequence joins TRBV19 and TRBJ1-1; D may be TRBD1 (6 bases). The CDR3 length is 15 residues. V lost 2 bases, J lost 4 bases, and 14 bases lay in between. Per the germline V gene, CDR1 is LNHDA and CDR2 is SQIVND (reference sequence). The CDR3: CASSISGALITEAFF. CDR3 DNA sequence: TGTGCCAGTAGTATATCGGGGGCGCTTATCACTGAAGCTTTCTTT.

V gene TRBV21-1 combines with J gene TRBJ2-1; the tabulated D call, TRBD1, remains unverified against the DNA. TRBV21-1 counts as a pseudogene. This CDR3 comprises 17 residues. CDR3 DNA: TGTGCCAGCAGCAAAGCGCTCGAAGGGGTCTCCTACAATGAGCAGTTCTTC. This translates into CASSKALEGVSYNEQFF.

This clone was counted only a few times. The chain employs TRBV29-1 and TRBJ2-4; D uncertain. Germline-derived CDR1 and CDR2 are SQVTM and ANQGSEA. CDR3 size: 12 residues. V was pared by 7 bases and J by 12 bases, with 19 bases between. The DNA for the CDR3 is TGCAGCGCTCTCGACCTAGTGGGTAATCAGTACTTC. It encodes CSALDLVGNQYF.

This clone showed up just a few times. The chain carries TRBV4-1 and TRBJ1-5, with TRBD1 as a possible D gene (6 bases). The CDR3 is made up of 17 amino acids. Germline V gives CDR1 MGHRA, CDR2 YSYEKL. V lost 3 bases, J lost 2 bases, and 17 bases lay in between. The CDR3 protein is CASSQSGGAQGNQPQHF. In DNA form, the CDR3 reads TGCGCCAGCAGCCAGAGCGGGGGGGCGCAAGGCAATCAGCCCCAGCATTTT.

The rearrangement uses TRBV7-8 and TRBJ2-7; a possible D gene is TRBD1 (5 bases). The length of the CDR3 is 14 residues. Germline assignment: CDR1 SGHVS and CDR2 FQNEAQ. Trimming removed 5 bases at V and 3 bases at J, with 14 bases between. The CDR3 DNA reads TGTGCCAGCAGCGAGAGATGGGGCTTCTACGAGCAGTACTTC. It yields the protein CASSERWGFYEQYF.

The chain recombines TRBV27 with TRBJ2-1, with TRBD2 matching over 12 bases. This CDR3 spans 15 amino acids. Germline V gene sequence: CDR1 MNHEY, CDR2 SMNVEV (reference sequence). The V and J ends lost 6 bases and 9 bases, in that order; junction bases with no gene match: 9. CDR3 bases: TGTGCCAGCAGCTCGACTAGCGGGAGTGGAAGTGAGCAGTTCTTC. Translation: CASSSTSGSGSEQFF.

The chain is built from TRBV7-9 and TRBJ2-3; D perhaps matches TRBD2 (6 bases). Trimming cost V 10 bases and J 0 bases, with 20 bases left between them. The CDR3 loop spans 16 amino acids. Germline V CDR1 and CDR2: SEHNR, FQNEAQ (reference sequence). The CDR3 coding sequence is TGTGCCATACACTCCGGGACTGTCACGAGCACAGATACGCAGTATTTT. This encodes CAIHSGTVTSTDTQYF.

The V call is TRBV27, the J call TRBJ2-3; D not certain. The CDR3 runs 13 residues. Trimming took off 1 base at V and 4 bases at J, with 6 bases between the two ends. Germline CDR1 and CDR2: MNHEY and SMNVEV (reference sequence). The CDR3 DNA reads TGTGCCAGCAGTTTATATGCTTCAGATACGCAGTATTTT. Translated, it gives CASSLYASDTQYF.